What follows is one TCR beta chain and its context. What antigen it recognizes has not been identified. No much larger clonotype is one base removed from it; base qualities were not supplied. The data belong to a study of OX40 agonist ivuxolimab in advanced cancers. Background on the whole study: Ivuxolimab was a fully human IgG2 agonistic monoclonal antibody targeting the costimulatory receptor OX40 (CD134). Intravenous ivuxolimab was administered to patients every 2 weeks at six dose levels: 0.01, 0.1, 0.3, 1.5, 3 and 10 mg/kg. Of the approximately 53 patients in dose escalation, about 20 had hepatocellular carcinoma, roughly 15 had melanoma, 9 had renal cell carcinoma and 9 had head and neck cancer. In the dose-escalation cohort, 65% to 90% of patients were male, and the mean age was about 55 years, with a range of about 20 to 90. Patients were allowed to have had prior anti-PD-1, anti-PD-L1 or anti-CTLA-4 therapy, and approximately 40% of the dose-escalation patients had been treated with checkpoint inhibitors. Partial responses were achieved by three dose-escalation patients, of whom one had hepatocellular carcinoma and two had cutaneous melanoma. Peripheral TCRbeta sequencing aimed to test whether ivuxolimab altered TCR sequence diversity and caused clonal T-cell expansion. The paper reports the monotherapy dose-escalation portion (N ≈ 50 patients) of the phase I ivuxolimab trial.

Genomic DNA was extracted from sorted cells for sequencing of the TCRbeta CDR3 region. The immunoSEQ Assay was used for sequencing of TCRbeta CDR3 regions. TCRdb stores this immuneACCESS table with in-frame sequences only. Part of the clones is absent; in the studies checked, under half of the shortfall reflects unresolved V genes, and no reason is known for the rest. This sample holds just over 80,000 clones; 88% were observed only once. The ten largest clones capture 0.72% of the sample. Patients with a history of autoimmune disease or receiving systemic immunosuppression were excluded from the trial. Peripheral blood for TCR sequencing was drawn from every dose cohort at baseline, at cycle 4 day 1 and at cycle 7 day 1. The samples were drawn from a first-in-human, open-label, multicenter phase I dose-escalation trial of ivuxolimab. Adults with locally advanced or metastatic melanoma, renal cell, hepatocellular, or head and neck squamous cell carcinoma were enrolled in the trial. Before TCR sequencing, CD4+ T cells and CD8+ T cells from peripheral blood were sorted into separate populations.

What the authors observed across the whole study: In partial responders in the 0.1-3.0 mg/kg groups, normalized peripheral clonal expansion was found to be among the lowest, especially among CD8+ T cells. Low levels of normalized T-cell clonal expansion were also seen in some patients who did not respond. At doses of 0.1 to 3.0 mg/kg, clonal expansion of both CD4+ and CD8+ blood T cells was observed from baseline to week 6. Which antigens the clonally expanded peripheral T cells were specific for was not determined. After ivuxolimab, expanded clones were on average more numerous among CD8+ T cells than among CD4+ T cells.

The source of this sequence is an adult with an advanced solid tumor such as melanoma, head and neck, liver or kidney cancer. This specimen was CD4+ or CD8+ T cells sorted from blood, taken in a trial of the OX40 agonist ivuxolimab.

The CDR3 protein is CASSPQTGANYGYTF. The nucleotide sequence reads TGTGCCAGCTCACCACAGACAGGGGCTAACTATGGCTACACCTTC. The rearranged chain carries TRBV18 and TRBJ1-2; TRBD1 lines up with 8 middle nucleotides. The CDR3 goes from the cysteine to the phenylalanine over 15 residues. Only the CDR3 region is kept as DNA, spanning 45 bases read in frame from base 1. The germline V end is reduced by 1 base and the J end by 0 bases; junction bases left unmatched: 1. Per the germline V gene, KGHSH is the CDR1 and LQKENI is the CDR2.